These T cell receptor beta chains were read from a single sample in a study of blood T cell repertoires in COVID-19. The assay was immunoSEQ multiplex PCR, and TCRdb's table has in-frame clones only and misses some. The profile covers around 330,000 clones, with 88% appearing a single time and around 1.6% taken by the ten largest. Source material: peripheral blood. Source of these receptors: a woman aged 30 to 39 with COVID-19, enrolled during active disease. CDR3s include the opening cysteine and the closing phenylalanine or tryptophan. The D gene is left open where the match is weak. Clone size appears in some rows only: once, few, many, or a class for an expanded clone.

J | V | D | size | DNA | CDR3
TRBJ2-3 | TRBV6-6 | TRBD2 | - | TGTGCCAGCAGTTTGGGGACTAGCGGGGGCACAGATACGCAGTATTTT | CASSLGTSGGTDTQYF
TRBJ2-1 | TRBV27 | - | - | TGTGCCAGCAGTTTATCCGGGGGAGGAGAGCAGTTCTTC | CASSLSGGGEQFF
TRBJ2-2 | TRBV6-5 | - | - | TGTGCCAGCAGGGGGACACCAAACACCGGGGAGCTGTTTTTT | CASRGTPNTGELFF
TRBJ2-7 | TRBV6-6 | TRBD1 | - | TGTGCCAGCAGCGGACAGGGAACTTCCTACGAGCAGTACTTC | CASSGQGTSYEQYF
TRBJ1-4 | TRBV6-5 | TRBD1 | - | TGTGCCAGCAACACAGGGGGTAGCGGAAAACTGTTTTTT | CASNTGGSGKLFF
TRBJ2-1 | TRBV7-2 | TRBD1 | - | TGTGCCTCCAACCCGGACAGGGTCAATGAGCAGTTCTTC | CASNPDRVNEQFF
TRBJ2-3 | TRBV15 | - | - | TGTGCCACCAGCAGTGCCCGTCTAGGAGGGGCAGATACGCAGTATTTT | CATSSARLGGADTQYF
TRBJ2-3 | TRBV18 | - | - | TGTGCCAGCTCACCACCGCCAGGGCCAGATACGCAGTATTTT | CASSPPPGPDTQYF
TRBJ1-5 | TRBV19 | TRBD1 | - | TGTGCCAGTAGCCCCTGGGGACAGGATAGCAATCAGCCCCAGCATTTT | CASSPWGQDSNQPQHF
TRBJ1-3 | TRBV15 | - | - | TGTGCCACCAGCAGAGGAGGATCTGGAAACACCATATATTTT | CATSRGGSGNTIYF
TRBJ2-1 | TRBV7-8 | TRBD2 | - | TGTGCCAGCAACCCCTCGGCGGGGGGTCCGAATGAGCAGTTCTTC | CASNPSAGGPNEQFF
TRBJ1-1 | TRBV6-2/TRBV6-3 | - | - | TGTGCCAGCAGTTACGGTGCGGGGAGCACTGAAGCTTTCTTT | CASSYGAGSTEAFF
TRBJ1-6 | TRBV6-5 | - | - | TGTGCCAGCAGTTTTGAGGGGGATTCACCCCTCCACTTT | CASSFEGDSPLHF
TRBJ1-4 | TRBV5-4 | - | - | TGTGCCAGCAGCTTTTACAGGGACGAAAAACTGTTTTTT | CASSFYRDEKLFF
TRBJ2-5 | TRBV11-2 | TRBD1 | - | TGTGCCAGCAGCCACCAAATCAGGGGGGAGACCCAGTACTTC | CASSHQIRGETQYF
TRBJ1-1 | TRBV13 | - | - | TGTGCCAGCAGCTTAGGTGCAGGGAGGACTGAAGCTTTCTTT | CASSLGAGRTEAFF
TRBJ1-4 | TRBV6-5 | - | - | TGTGCCAGCAGTTACGCCGGACAGCCTAATGAAAAACTGTTTTTT | CASSYAGQPNEKLFF
TRBJ1-5 | TRBV4-1 | - | - | TGCGCCAGCAGCCACTTCCCGGGGGATGGACAGCCCCAGCATTTT | CASSHFPGDGQPQHF
TRBJ2-7 | TRBV6-5 | - | - | TGTGCCAGCAGTTCGAGACAGTTCCATTACGAGCAGTACTTC | CASSSRQFHYEQYF
TRBJ2-5 | TRBV5-4 | - | - | TGTGCCAGCAGCTTGGTAGCGGAGACCCAGTACTTC | CASSLVAETQYF
TRBJ2-2 | TRBV4-3 | TRBD2 | once | TGCGCCAGCAGCCCAGCGGGGGATGACACCGGGGAGCTGTTTTTT | CASSPAGDDTGELFF
TRBJ2-1 | TRBV30 | TRBD2 | - | TGTGCCTGGGTCCCAGCGGGGATGAATGAGCAGTTCTTC | CAWVPAGMNEQFF
TRBJ2-3 | TRBV9 | - | - | TGTGCCAGCAGCGTAACCGGAGAACCGGATACGCAGTATTTT | CASSVTGEPDTQYF
TRBJ1-4 | TRBV28 | - | - | TGTGCCAGCAGTTCGCGGATCAGGGGAAAGGAAAAACTGTTTTTT | CASSSRIRGKEKLFF
TRBJ2-1 | TRBV30 | - | - | TGTGCCTACCGTCTCCCAGGGGGGCCTAATGAGCAGTTCTTC | CAYRLPGGPNEQFF
TRBJ2-5 | TRBV5-1 | TRBD1 | - | TGCGCCAGCAGCTCAGGGGGCGCGAAGGAAGAGACCCAGTACTTC | CASSSGGAKEETQYF
TRBJ2-1 | TRBV7-8 | TRBD2 | - | TGTGCCAGCAGCCTACAGCAAGGACTAGCGGGGGGGAATGAGCAGTTCTTC | CASSLQQGLAGGNEQFF